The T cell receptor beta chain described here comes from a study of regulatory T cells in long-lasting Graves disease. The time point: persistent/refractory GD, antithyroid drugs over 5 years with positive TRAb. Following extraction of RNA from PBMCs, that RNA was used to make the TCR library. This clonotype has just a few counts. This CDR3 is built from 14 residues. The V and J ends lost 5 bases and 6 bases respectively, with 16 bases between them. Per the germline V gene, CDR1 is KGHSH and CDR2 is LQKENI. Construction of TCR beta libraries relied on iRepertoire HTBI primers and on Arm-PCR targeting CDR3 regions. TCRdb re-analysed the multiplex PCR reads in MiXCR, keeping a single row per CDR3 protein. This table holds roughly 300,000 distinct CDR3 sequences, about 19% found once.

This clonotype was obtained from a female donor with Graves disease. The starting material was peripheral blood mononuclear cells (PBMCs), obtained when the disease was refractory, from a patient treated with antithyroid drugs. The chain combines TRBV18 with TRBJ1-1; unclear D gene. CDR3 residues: CASSSIGRTSEAFF. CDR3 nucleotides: TGTGCCAGCTCATCAATTGGACGGACCTCTGAAGCTTTCTTT.